This paragraph reports one TCR beta chain. The antigen it recognizes is unknown. Base-call qualities are not available, and no considerably larger clone is one nucleotide away. The sample belongs to a study of blood T cell repertoires in COVID-19 (dated by TCRdb to 2019 to 2021). With respect to the entire study: Samples from collaborators originated in the United States, Italy and Spain and spanned both the acute and convalescent phases of COVID-19. A freely available public database, intended as a resource for researchers studying the immune response to SARS-CoV-2, is where the repertoires were released. The dataset comprised deeply sampled blood TCRbeta repertoires from subjects exposed to, actively infected with, or recovered from COVID-19. A de-identified subject ID, COVID-19 status, age in years and sex were almost always included in the sample metadata. Where available, HLA class I and class II types were taken from metadata supplied by the sample provider and were not determined by assay-based typing. The samples were drawn from two sources: the first 160 participants of the ongoing ImmuneRACE study, and 950 to 1,500 subjects contributed by 6 global collaborators. The prospective study material was composed of cDNA or gDNA derived from T cells, B-cell-depleted T cells, or PBMCs.

Via the germline V gene, CDR1 is KGHSH and CDR2 LQKENI. From the cysteine through the phenylalanine, the CDR3 covers 14 amino acids. This entry keeps only the CDR3 DNA: 42 bases, framed from base 1. The junction carries 9 bases between V and J, which are trimmed by 3 bases and 1 base respectively. TCRbeta CDR3 regions were amplified from genomic DNA using the immunoSEQ Assay, a bias-controlled multiplex PCR. The original pipeline was this. Nucleated cell counts per sample were estimated from amplification of reference gene primers within the assay. To quantify the absolute abundance of each unique TCRbeta CDR3 rearrangement, sequence reads were collapsed and filtered. Productive Simpson clonality was computed per sample as the square root of Simpson's diversity index over productive rearrangements. In its TCRdb copy, this immuneACCESS table keeps in-frame sequences only and misses some clones. Where compared with another copy, unresolved V genes explain less than half of these, and the others have no known cause. V, J and clone size were drawn from that table, and D and trimming were deduced from the DNA. This sample holds under 250,000 clones; around 90% were observed only once. The ten largest make up roughly 3.7% of the sample.

Enrolling through a virtual design, the prospective study's participants ranged in age from about 18 to 89 years and lived across some 22 United States geographic areas. To assign participants to cohorts, the prospective study relied on clinical history that participants themselves reported in a screening survey and a study questionnaire. A participant counted as exposed if, within 2 weeks of entering the study, that participant had been in contact with someone who had a PCR-confirmed or clinician-diagnosed COVID-19 case. Mobile phlebotomists in the prospective study collected whole blood, serum and a nasopharyngeal or oropharyngeal swab from every participant. Additional blood draws and questionnaires over an approximately 2-month period could optionally be provided by prospective study participants. Before DNA extraction, blood samples from the prospective study were shipped at room temperature or frozen.

What the study reported, not specific to this receptor: The quantity of clinical and demographic metadata differed by source and by participant and was supplied without curation.

Source material: PBMCs or T cells enriched from blood (not recorded which). The sequence is built from TRBV18 and TRBJ1-2; no confident D gene assignment can be made. The TCR originated in a woman aged 25 to 45 who had been exposed to COVID-19. The CDR3 reads CASSPSIVNYGYTF. The DNA sequence is given as TGTGCCAGCTCACCTTCCATAGTTAACTATGGCTACACCTTC.